Sequencing of this T cell receptor (beta chain) was carried out in a study of patients and donors after allogeneic stem cell transplantation. Trimming took 2 bases from V and 3 from J, leaving 17 bases between them. CDR3 length: 16 residues. Germline V gene sequence: CDR1 SGHKS, CDR2 YYEKEE (reference sequence). TCRdb analysed the RT-PCR reads with MiXCR anew, one entry per CDR3 protein. The table has fewer than 95,000 distinct CDR3 sequences, 5% seen once. The receptor comes from a human donor who was either an allogeneic HSCT recipient or a stem cell or donor lymphocyte infusion donor (not recorded which). It is not recorded whose cells these are; they may come from a transplant donor. Source material: blood, either unsorted or a sorted T cell fraction (not recorded which). The chain links TRBV5-5 to TRBJ1-1; D unclear. The CDR3 DNA reads TGTGCCAGCAGCTTTGGAAATCCGTATGAGGACACTGAAGCTTTCTTT. Protein sequence: CASSFGNPYEDTEAFF.